The clone carrying this T cell receptor beta chain was counted a single time. The antigen is unknown. This specimen belongs to a study of T cells in localized non-small cell lung cancer. Study-level results: Across samples, adjacent lung featured a median roughly 61 of the top 100 tumor clones.

The assay was immunoSEQ multiplex PCR, and TCRdb's table has in-frame clones only and misses some. Seen here are 40,000 to 65,000 clones, roughly 84% observed once, and the top ten hold about a sixth. V lost 0 bases to trimming and J lost 0 bases, with 14 bases between them. The CDR3 is 17 residues long. CDR1 is SGDLS and CDR2 is YYNGEE in the germline V gene. Sequencing was performed on peripheral blood mononuclear cells, taken before any cancer treatment. The rearrangement joins TRBV9 to TRBJ2-3; D possibly corresponds to TRBD2 (6 bases). The TCR originated in a man between 40 and 70 years old with stage III lung adenocarcinoma. The CDR3 region has the DNA TGTGCCAGCAGCGTAGGGGTTGTCAGCGGGAGCACAGATACGCAGTATTTT. Translated: CASSVGVVSGSTDTQYF.